One and the same sample provided the 23 T cell receptor beta chains below, sequenced in a study of cytomegalovirus exposure and HLA in healthy donors. The method was immunoSEQ multiplex PCR; TCRdb's version includes in-frame clones alone and lacks a portion of them. The profile shows 150,000 or so clones, 84% of them singletons. Sequences were obtained from PBMCs. These TCRs come from a man between 25 and 39 years old in good health and CMV-seropositive.

V and J are TRBV6-1 and TRBJ1-4; no reliable D call. Germline lookup yields CDR1 MNHNS and CDR2 SASEGT. The CDR3 contains 15 residues. Trimming stripped 4 bases from V and 3 bases from J, with 12 bases between. The CDR3 DNA sequence: TGTGCCAGCAGTGCCTCAGGCAGATCTAATGAAAAACTGTTTTTT. Translation: CASSASGRSNEKLFF.

The chain carries TRBV5-1 and TRBJ2-1; TRBD2 matches 7 bases. The V segment lost 4 bases and the J segment 8 bases; nucleotides outside the gene matches: 9. This CDR3 is 14 amino acids long. Looked up from germline, CDR1 is SGHRS and CDR2 is YFSETQ. The DNA for the CDR3 is TGCGCCAGCAGCCGCCCTAAGGCGGGGGATGAGCAGTTCTTC. This codes for CASSRPKAGDEQFF.

The CDR3 DNA is TGTGCCAGCAGCTTCCCATTTGTGGGACAGGGGGCAAGAGAAGCTTTCTTT. Translation gives CASSFPFVGQGAREAFF. The chain combines TRBV5-5 with TRBJ1-1; 12 bases align to TRBD1. V lost 2 bases and J lost 8; bases outside the gene matches: 13. Germline CDR1 reads SGHKS; CDR2 reads YYEKEE (reference sequence). The CDR3 is 17 amino acids.

This sequence joins TRBV9 and TRBJ2-3, with 7 bases aligning to TRBD2. CDR1 SGDLS and CDR2 YYNGEE come from the germline V gene. V dropped 8 bases and J dropped 9; count of bases not matched to a gene: 15. The length of the CDR3 is 14 residues. The CDR3 nucleotides are TGTGCCAGTGGTTTAGCTGGGCACGGGGGGACGCAGTATTTT. Protein sequence: CASGLAGHGGTQYF.

This clone was counted a few times. The gene calls are TRBV7-9 and TRBJ2-7, with TRBD1 as a possible D gene (6 bases). The CDR3 runs to 15 residues. Trimming shortened V by 2 bases and J by 3 bases, and 14 bases separated the two germline ends. Germline V lookup: CDR1 SEHNR, CDR2 FQNEAQ (reference sequence). For the CDR3, the DNA is TGTGCCAGCAGCTTAATGGCGTGGGGGCACTACGAGCAGTACTTC. Residues: CASSLMAWGHYEQYF.

The rearrangement uses TRBV19 and TRBJ1-4; 9 bases line up with TRBD1. The germline gives CDR1 LNHDA, CDR2 SQIVND (reference sequence). This CDR3 spans 15 amino acids. V trimming: 5 bases; J trimming: 7 bases; junction bases outside the gene matches: 8. This chain's CDR3 is CASSVTGTGREKLFF. In nucleotides, the CDR3 is TGTGCCAGTAGTGTTACCGGGACAGGGCGTGAAAAACTGTTTTTT.

This clone was seen a single time. J is TRBJ1-1 and V is TRBV27; D might be TRBD1 (6 bases). Trimming took 5 bases from V and 4 from J, leaving 20 bases between them. This CDR3 is built from 16 residues. Germline V lookup: CDR1 MNHEY, CDR2 SMNVEV (reference sequence). CDR3 sequence: CASSARNRARTTEAFF. The CDR3 bases are TGTGCCAGCAGTGCGAGAAACAGGGCTAGAACCACTGAAGCTTTCTTT.

Regarding this clone: The junction shows a germline mismatch at one end, possibly a read error. The V call is TRBV4-1, the J call TRBJ2-7; D is possibly TRBD2 (6 bases). The germline gives CDR1 MGHRA, CDR2 YSYEKL. The CDR3 has 16 amino acids. CDR3: CASSQEVPGEAYEQYF. As DNA, the CDR3 is TGTGCCAGCAGCCAAGAGGTGCCGGGAGAGGCCTACGAGCAGTACTTC.

This chain joins TRBV9 and TRBJ1-2; TRBD1 is a possible D gene (6 bases). Trimming stripped 0 bases from V and 6 bases from J, with 24 bases between. The germline CDR1 and CDR2 sequences are SGDLS and YYNGEE. This CDR3 is 18 amino acids long. The CDR3 DNA reads as TGTGCCAGCAGCGTAGCTACGACAGGCCCTTCCCAAAGGCATGGCTACACCTTC. Translated: CASSVATTGPSQRHGYTF.

V and J are TRBV27 and TRBJ2-7, with 7 bases aligning to TRBD1. The CDR3 extends over 15 amino acids. CDR1 MNHEY and CDR2 SMNVEV come from the germline V gene (reference sequence). The trim removed 3 bases at V and 3 bases at J, leaving 8 bases unmatched. The CDR3: CASSFGNRDSYEQYF. CDR3 bases: TGTGCCAGCAGTTTTGGGAACCGGGACAGCTACGAGCAGTACTTC.

CDR3 in amino acids: CASSLEPPNYGYTF. CDR3 bases: TGCGCCAGCAGCTTGGAGCCTCCTAACTATGGCTACACCTTC. The chain uses TRBV5-1 and TRBJ1-2; no firm D call. The CDR3 spans 14 residues. Germline CDR1 SGHRS, CDR2 YFSETQ. Trimming cost V 0 bases and J 0 bases, with 6 bases left between them.

The chain employs TRBV28 and TRBJ2-2, with TRBD1 matching over 8 bases. J lost 12 bases, V lost 6 bases, and 12 bases had no gene match. Germline loops: CDR1 MDHEN, CDR2 SYDVKM. This CDR3 region has 14 residues. The chain's CDR3 is CASRGGTGGRKLFF. The CDR3 region has the DNA TGTGCCAGCAGAGGGGGGACAGGCGGCCGTAAGCTGTTTTTT. Drawing the rest from reference TRBV28 and TRBJ2-2, the complete variable domain is DVKVTQSSRYLVKRTGEKVFLECVQDMDHENMFWYRQDPGLGLRLIYFSYDVKMKEKGDIPEGYSVSREKKERFSLILESASTNQTSMYLCASRGGTGGRKLFFGEGSRLTVL.

This chain links TRBV28 with TRBJ2-1, with TRBD2 matching over 11 bases. V lost 6 bases and J lost 7; bases outside the gene matches: 11. The CDR3 totals 16 residues. CDR1 is MDHEN, CDR2 SYDVKM, per germline. DNA for the CDR3: TGTGCCAGCAGCCCATCGGGACTAGCGGAGCGTAATGAGCAGTTCTTC. Protein sequence: CASSPSGLAERNEQFF.

This clone has only a few counts. The chain employs TRBV7-9 and TRBJ2-5, with 8 bases fitting TRBD1. V was pared by 5 bases and J by 2 bases, with 4 bases of the junction left unmatched. CDR1 is SEHNR, CDR2 FQNEAQ, per germline (reference sequence). This CDR3 region has 14 residues. This CDR3 is CASSRGQAQETQYF. The CDR3, as DNA: TGTGCCAGCAGCCGGGGACAGGCACAAGAGACCCAGTACTTC.

The chain employs TRBV9 and TRBJ2-5; D unresolved. Trimming cost V 0 bases and J 0 bases, with 6 bases left between them. CDR3 length: 14 residues. Germline CDR1 reads SGDLS; CDR2 reads YYNGEE. The chain's CDR3 is CASSVGSYQETQYF. In nucleotides, the CDR3 is TGTGCCAGCAGCGTAGGGAGTTACCAAGAGACCCAGTACTTC.

This chain links TRBV6-1 with TRBJ1-2, with 8 positions matching TRBD1. V trimming: 6 bases; J trimming: 6 bases; junction bases outside the gene matches: 12. The germline V gene encodes CDR1 MNHNS and CDR2 SASEGT. CDR3 size: 15 residues. CDR3 nucleotide sequence: TGTGCCAGCAGAACAACAGGGGGACGCTTCGATGGCTACACCTTC. This gives the protein CASRTTGGRFDGYTF.

The rearrangement links TRBV5-4 to TRBJ2-7; 9 positions agree with TRBD1. V was pared by 3 bases and J by 7 bases, with 5 bases of the junction left unmatched. CDR1 and CDR2 from the germline V gene are SGHNT and YYREEE (reference sequence). The CDR3 runs to 13 residues. The DNA for the CDR3 is TGTGCCAGCAGCTGGGACAGGGAGGAGGAGCAGTACTTC. Protein sequence: CASSWDREEEQYF.

V usage is TRBV28 and J usage is TRBJ1-5; TRBD1 aligns across 9 bases. In germline, CDR1 is MDHEN, CDR2 SYDVKM. The CDR3 sequence is 15 residues long. The trim removed 5 bases at V and 5 bases at J, leaving 7 bases unmatched. CDR3 DNA sequence: TGTGCCAGCAGTACCGGGACAGGGTCTTATCAGCCCCAGCATTTT. Its protein is CASSTGTGSYQPQHF.

Written as DNA, the CDR3 is TGTGCCAGCAGTTACTTCGGGACAAATAATGAGCAGTTCTTC. This gives the protein CASSYFGTNNEQFF. The chain uses TRBV6-6 and TRBJ2-1; tentatively, D is TRBD1 (6 bases). CDR3 length: 14 residues. V was shortened by 1 base and J by 7 bases, with 11 bases between the two germline ends. Germline assignment: CDR1 MNHNY and CDR2 SVGAGI (reference sequence).

The chain links TRBV19 to TRBJ2-5, with TRBD1 identical over 9 bases. Germline V gene data show CDR1 as LNHDA and CDR2 as SQIVND (reference sequence). Unmatched junction bases numbered 3, after V lost 5 bases and J lost 5 bases. The CDR3 totals 13 residues. CDR3 DNA: TGTGCCAGTAGTCTGGACAGGGGTGAGACCCAGTACTTC. Its protein product is CASSLDRGETQYF.

This clone was observed a few times. The rearrangement links TRBV7-2 to TRBJ1-6; D remains ambiguous. V lost 2 bases and J lost 7, with 9 bases in between. Germline V gene sequence: CDR1 SGHTA, CDR2 FQGNSA. The CDR3 extends over 14 amino acids. The CDR3 is CASSLWRGNSPLHF. The CDR3 DNA follows: TGTGCCAGCAGCTTATGGAGAGGAAATTCACCCCTCCACTTT.

The CDR3 protein is CASSGTGGGFDTEAFF. Written as DNA, the CDR3 is TGTGCCAGCAGTGGTACAGGGGGCGGTTTCGACACTGAAGCTTTCTTT. The rearrangement joins TRBV2 to TRBJ1-1; 9 bases line up with TRBD1. CDR1 is SNHLY and CDR2 is FYNNEI in the germline V gene. J was trimmed by 3 bases and V by 4 bases; bases with no gene match: 9. CDR3 size: 16 residues. The variable domain in full, completed from reference TRBV2 and TRBJ1-1, reads EPEVTQTPSHQVTQMGQEVILRCVPISNHLYFYWYRQILGQKVEFLVSFYNNEISEKSEIFDDQFSVERPDGSNFTLKIRSTKLEDSAMYFCASSGTGGGFDTEAFFGQGTRLTVV.

The rearrangement joins TRBV14 to TRBJ2-7, with a tentative D call TRBD2 (5 bases). Per the germline V gene, CDR1 is SGHDN and CDR2 is FVKESK. V lost 0 bases and J lost 3, with 15 bases in between. The CDR3 has 16 residues. The CDR3 nucleotides read TGTGCCAGCAGCCAAGATCCCCGGCGGGTCATCTACGAGCAGTACTTC. Its protein product is CASSQDPRRVIYEQYF.